Included here is one TCR beta chain sequence, with context. The entry originates in a study of lymphopenia after photon versus proton radiotherapy. Here immunoSEQ multiplex PCR was the method, and the copy in TCRdb shows in-frame clones only, minus some. The sample lists approximately 62,000 clones; roughly 84% were seen once. The CDR3 loop spans 14 amino acids. The V gene end was trimmed by 5 bases and the J gene end by 1 base; junction bases not matched to a gene: 2. The V gene's germline CDR1 is SNHLY and CDR2 FYNNEI. The sample consisted of peripheral blood, taken from a patient treated with proton-based radiotherapy. The rearrangement uses TRBV2 and TRBJ2-7, with 10 bases fitting TRBD2. This receptor was taken from a man between 60 and 75 years old with pancreatic cancer. The CDR3: CASSLAGASYEQYF. The CDR3 DNA reads TGTGCCAGCAGTCTAGCGGGAGCTTCCTACGAGCAGTACTTC.